Listed below are T cell receptor beta chains from one sample, sequenced in a study of regulatory T cells in long-lasting Graves disease. TCRdb recomputed calls from the multiplex PCR reads with MiXCR, one row per CDR3 protein. Found here are approximately 560,000 distinct CDR3 sequences, about 16% of them singletons; the top ten hold around 12%. These sequences were also reported in another study, on T cells in Graves' hyperthyroidism and ophthalmopathy.

The source material was peripheral blood mononuclear cells (PBMCs), sampled at new diagnosis, from a patient treated with antithyroid drugs. The origin of the receptors is a man between 18 and 35 years old with Graves disease. Both conserved end residues are part of each CDR3. The D gene is left open where the match is weak. Only part of the rows carry a size: once, few, many, or a class if the clone is expanded.

CDR3nt: TGTGTCAGCAGCTTCCGAGACAGGGGGCTGGGCGAGCAGTACTTC
CDR3aa: CVSSFRDRGLGEQYF
abundance: -
v_gene: TRBV7-8
j_gene: TRBJ2-7
d_gene: TRBD1

CDR3nt: TGTGCCAGCAGATTAACAGGGAGTGGTCAGCCCCAGCATTTT
CDR3aa: CASRLTGSGQPQHF
abundance: -
v_gene: TRBV6-2/TRBV6-3
j_gene: TRBJ1-5
d_gene: -

CDR3nt: TGTGCCAGCAGCTTAACCGGTCTAGCGGGAGTCACAGATACGCAGTATTTT
CDR3aa: CASSLTGLAGVTDTQYF
abundance: many
v_gene: TRBV7-3
j_gene: TRBJ2-3
d_gene: TRBD2

CDR3nt: TGTGCCAGCAGCTTAGGCCCTGTGGCAGAAACCCAGTACTTC
CDR3aa: CASSLGPVAETQYF
abundance: many
v_gene: TRBV7-3
j_gene: TRBJ2-5
d_gene: -

CDR3nt: TGTGCCAGCCATCCTTCTAGAACAACCATGAACACTGAAGCTTTCTTT
CDR3aa: CASHPSRTTMNTEAFF
abundance: -
v_gene: TRBV2
j_gene: TRBJ1-1
d_gene: -

CDR3nt: TGTGCCAGCAGAGGAATAGCGCAAGAGGTCAATGAGCAGTTCTTC
CDR3aa: CASRGIAQEVNEQFF
abundance: few
v_gene: TRBV12-3/TRBV12-4
j_gene: TRBJ2-1
d_gene: -

CDR3nt: TGCGCCAGCAGCTCACAGGGGATACTCACTGAAGCTTTCTTT
CDR3aa: CASSSQGILTEAFF
abundance: -
v_gene: TRBV5-1
j_gene: TRBJ1-1
d_gene: TRBD1

CDR3nt: TGTGCCAGCCTAGCGGGGTACAATGAGCAGTTCTTC
CDR3aa: CASLAGYNEQFF
abundance: few
v_gene: TRBV6-1
j_gene: TRBJ2-1
d_gene: TRBD2

CDR3nt: TGTGCCAGCAGTTTCTCTGCAGGGACCTATAGCAATCAGCCCCAGCATTTT
CDR3aa: CASSFSAGTYSNQPQHF
abundance: many
v_gene: TRBV27
j_gene: TRBJ1-5
d_gene: -

CDR3nt: TGCAGCGTTGAAGGGTTGGGGGACTATACGCAGTATTTT
CDR3aa: CSVEGLGDYTQYF
abundance: -
v_gene: TRBV29-1
j_gene: TRBJ2-3
d_gene: -

CDR3nt: TGTGCCGCGGCGGGGGTTTCAGATACGCAGTATTTT
CDR3aa: CAAAGVSDTQYF
abundance: few
v_gene: TRBV10-3
j_gene: TRBJ2-3
d_gene: TRBD2

CDR3nt: TGTGCCAGCAGCCCCCGACAGGGTAAGACTGAAGCTTTCTTT
CDR3aa: CASSPRQGKTEAFF
abundance: many
v_gene: TRBV3-1
j_gene: TRBJ1-1
d_gene: TRBD1

CDR3nt: TGTGCCAGCAGCTTGGCCGGTGGAGGAACTAATGAAAAACTGTTTTTT
CDR3aa: CASSLAGGGTNEKLFF
abundance: -
v_gene: TRBV5-4
j_gene: TRBJ1-4
d_gene: -

CDR3nt: TGTGCCAGCAGTATAATACAGGGCGTGAGCAATCAGCCCCAGCATTTT
CDR3aa: CASSIIQGVSNQPQHF
abundance: many
v_gene: TRBV28
j_gene: TRBJ1-5
d_gene: -

CDR3nt: TGTGCCAGCAGCGTGGGACAGGGGTTTGGCCGGCCCCAGCATTTT
CDR3aa: CASSVGQGFGRPQHF
abundance: few
v_gene: TRBV9
j_gene: TRBJ1-5
d_gene: TRBD1

CDR3nt: TGTGCCAGCACCCCCAGGACAGGGGGGTACGAGCAGTACTTC
CDR3aa: CASTPRTGGYEQYF
abundance: many
v_gene: TRBV7-9
j_gene: TRBJ2-7
d_gene: TRBD1

CDR3nt: TGTGCCAGCAAGCGACGGGACAGGGGGTCAGATACGCAGTATTTT
CDR3aa: CASKRRDRGSDTQYF
abundance: many
v_gene: TRBV12-3/TRBV12-4
j_gene: TRBJ2-3
d_gene: TRBD1

CDR3nt: TGTGCCAGCAGCGTTTTCTCGGGCTATGGCTACACCTTC
CDR3aa: CASSVFSGYGYTF
abundance: -
v_gene: TRBV9
j_gene: TRBJ1-2
d_gene: -

CDR3nt: TGTGCTAGTGGTTTGCTGGACAGGGGAGGGAATGAGCAGTTCTTC
CDR3aa: CASGLLDRGGNEQFF
abundance: many
v_gene: TRBV12-5
j_gene: TRBJ2-1
d_gene: TRBD1

CDR3nt: TGCGCCAGCAGCCAGCAGGGGGCGATTGAGCAGTACTTC
CDR3aa: CASSQQGAIEQYF
abundance: -
v_gene: TRBV4-1
j_gene: TRBJ2-7
d_gene: TRBD1